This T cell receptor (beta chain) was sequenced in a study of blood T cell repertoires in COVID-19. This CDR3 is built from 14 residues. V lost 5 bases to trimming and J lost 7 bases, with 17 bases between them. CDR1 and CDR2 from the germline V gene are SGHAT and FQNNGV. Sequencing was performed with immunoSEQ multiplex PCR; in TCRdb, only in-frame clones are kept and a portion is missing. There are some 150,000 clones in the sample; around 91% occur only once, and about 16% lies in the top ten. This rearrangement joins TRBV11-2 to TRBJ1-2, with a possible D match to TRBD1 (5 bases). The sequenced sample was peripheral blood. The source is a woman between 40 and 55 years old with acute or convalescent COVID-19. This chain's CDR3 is CASSTGLLKSGYTF. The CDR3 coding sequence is TGTGCCAGCAGCACGGGACTGCTGAAAAGTGGCTACACCTTC.